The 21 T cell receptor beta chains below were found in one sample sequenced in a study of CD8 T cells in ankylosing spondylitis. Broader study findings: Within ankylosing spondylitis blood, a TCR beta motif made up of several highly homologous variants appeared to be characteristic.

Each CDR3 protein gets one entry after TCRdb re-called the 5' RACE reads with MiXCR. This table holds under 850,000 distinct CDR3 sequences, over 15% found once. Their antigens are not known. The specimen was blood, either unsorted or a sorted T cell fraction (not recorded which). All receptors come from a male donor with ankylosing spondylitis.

CDR3 loop: CSVDAANTEAFF. The CDR3 region has the DNA TGCAGCGTTGATGCGGCGAACACTGAAGCTTTCTTT. The V call is TRBV29-1, the J call TRBJ1-1, with D unresolved. The germline gives CDR1 SQVTM, CDR2 ANQGSEA. The CDR3 is made up of 12 amino acids. Trimming cost V 3 bases and J 1 base, with 6 bases left between them.

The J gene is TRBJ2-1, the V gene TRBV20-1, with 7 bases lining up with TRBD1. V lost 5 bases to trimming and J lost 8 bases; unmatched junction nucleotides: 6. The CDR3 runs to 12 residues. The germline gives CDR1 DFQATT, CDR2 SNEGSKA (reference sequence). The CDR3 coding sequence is TGCAGTGCTCCGAGGCAGGGGGATGAGCAGTTCTTC. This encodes CSAPRQGDEQFF.

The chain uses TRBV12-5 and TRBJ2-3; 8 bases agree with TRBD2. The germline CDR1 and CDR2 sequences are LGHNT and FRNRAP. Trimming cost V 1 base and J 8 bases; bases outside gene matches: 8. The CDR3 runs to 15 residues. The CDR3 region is CASGLDGGAQGTQYF. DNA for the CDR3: TGTGCTAGTGGTTTGGACGGGGGGGCCCAAGGTACGCAGTATTTT.

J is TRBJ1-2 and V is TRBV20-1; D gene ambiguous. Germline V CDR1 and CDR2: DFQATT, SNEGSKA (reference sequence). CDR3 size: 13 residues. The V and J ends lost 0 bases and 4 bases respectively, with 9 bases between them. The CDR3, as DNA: TGCAGTGCTAGAGAGACAACTCCCTATGGCTACACCTTC. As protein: CSARETTPYGYTF.

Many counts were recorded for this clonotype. The CDR3 nucleotides are TGCAGTGCTCTCCGAACGCGAGATGAGCAGTTCTTC. It is translated as CSALRTRDEQFF. The chain is built from TRBV20-1 and TRBJ2-1; D uncertain. The length of the CDR3 is 12 residues. Per the germline V gene, CDR1 is DFQATT and CDR2 is SNEGSKA (reference sequence). Deletions cut 5 bases from V and 8 bases from J, with 13 bases between.

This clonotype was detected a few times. The CDR3, as DNA: TGCGCCAGCAGCCCTCAAACAGGGCTCGGGGCGGCGGGCACTGAAGCTTTCTTT. Translation: CASSPQTGLGAAGTEAFF. The chain recombines TRBV5-1 with TRBJ1-1; a weak D match, TRBD1 (6 bases). The CDR3 loop spans 18 amino acids. Trimming shortened V by 4 bases and J by 4 bases, and 26 bases separated the two germline ends. CDR1 and CDR2 from the germline V gene are SGHRS and YFSETQ.

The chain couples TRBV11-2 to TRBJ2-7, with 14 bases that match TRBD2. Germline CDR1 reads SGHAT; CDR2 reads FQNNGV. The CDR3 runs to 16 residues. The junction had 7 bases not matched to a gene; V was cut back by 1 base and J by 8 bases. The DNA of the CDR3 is TGTGCCAGCAGCTTAGGTTGGGGGACTAGCGGGAGTCAGCAGTACTTC. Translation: CASSLGWGTSGSQQYF.

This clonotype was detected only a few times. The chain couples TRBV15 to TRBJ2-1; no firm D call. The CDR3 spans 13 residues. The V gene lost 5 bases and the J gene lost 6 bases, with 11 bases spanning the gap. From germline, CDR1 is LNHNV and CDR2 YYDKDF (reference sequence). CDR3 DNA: TGTGCCACCAGCTCCCGAGGCGGCAATGAGCAGTTCTTC. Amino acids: CATSSRGGNEQFF.

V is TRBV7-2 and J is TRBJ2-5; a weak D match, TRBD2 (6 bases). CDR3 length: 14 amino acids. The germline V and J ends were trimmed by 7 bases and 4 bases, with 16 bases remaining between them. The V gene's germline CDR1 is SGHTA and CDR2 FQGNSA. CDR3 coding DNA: TGTGCCAGCACCCCACTGACTAGAGGAGAGACCCAGTACTTC. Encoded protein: CASTPLTRGETQYF.

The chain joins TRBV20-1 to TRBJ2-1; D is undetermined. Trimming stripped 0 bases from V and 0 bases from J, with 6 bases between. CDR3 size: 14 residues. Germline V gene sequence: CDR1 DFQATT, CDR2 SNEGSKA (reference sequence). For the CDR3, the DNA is TGCAGTGCTAGAGACCATAGCTCCTACAATGAGCAGTTCTTC. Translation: CSARDHSSYNEQFF.

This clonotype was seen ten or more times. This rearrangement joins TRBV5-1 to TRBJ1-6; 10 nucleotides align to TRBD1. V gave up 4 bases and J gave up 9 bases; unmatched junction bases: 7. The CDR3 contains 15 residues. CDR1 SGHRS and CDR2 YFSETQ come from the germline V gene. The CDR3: CASSPETGGGSPLHF. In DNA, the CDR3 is TGCGCCAGCAGCCCAGAGACAGGGGGCGGTTCACCCCTCCACTTT.

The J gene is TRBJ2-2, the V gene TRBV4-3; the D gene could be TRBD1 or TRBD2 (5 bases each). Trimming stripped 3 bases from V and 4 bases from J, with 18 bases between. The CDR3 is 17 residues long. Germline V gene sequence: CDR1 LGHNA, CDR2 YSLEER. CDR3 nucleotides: TGCGCCAGCAGCCAGGGTCGGGGCCTAGATATCACCGGGGAGCTGTTTTTT. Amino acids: CASSQGRGLDITGELFF.

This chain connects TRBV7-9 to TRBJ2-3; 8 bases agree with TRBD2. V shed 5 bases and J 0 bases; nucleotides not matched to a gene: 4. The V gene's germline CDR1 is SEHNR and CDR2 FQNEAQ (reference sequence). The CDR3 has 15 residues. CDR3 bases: TGTGCCAGCAGCCGCGGGGGGCGCAGCACAGATACGCAGTATTTT. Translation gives CASSRGGRSTDTQYF. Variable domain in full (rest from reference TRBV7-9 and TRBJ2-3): DTGVSQNPRHKITKRGQNVTFRCDPISEHNRLYWYRQTLGQGPEFLTYFQNEAQLEKSRLLSDRFSAERPKGSFSTLEIQRTEQGDSAMYLCASSRGGRSTDTQYFGPGTRLTVL.

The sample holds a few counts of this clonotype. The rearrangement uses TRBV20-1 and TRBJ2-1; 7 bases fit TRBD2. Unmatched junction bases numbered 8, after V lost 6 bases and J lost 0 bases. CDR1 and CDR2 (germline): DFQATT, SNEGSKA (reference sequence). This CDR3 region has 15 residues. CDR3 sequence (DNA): TGCAGTGCCTCTGCTAGCGGACTCTCCTACAATGAGCAGTTCTTC. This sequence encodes CSASASGLSYNEQFF.

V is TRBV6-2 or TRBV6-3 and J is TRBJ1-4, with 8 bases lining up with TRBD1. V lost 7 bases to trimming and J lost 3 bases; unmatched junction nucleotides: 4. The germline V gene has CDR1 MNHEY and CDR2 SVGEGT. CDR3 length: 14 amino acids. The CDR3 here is CASTPTGANEKLFF. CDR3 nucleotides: TGTGCCAGCACCCCGACAGGGGCTAATGAAAAACTGTTTTTT.

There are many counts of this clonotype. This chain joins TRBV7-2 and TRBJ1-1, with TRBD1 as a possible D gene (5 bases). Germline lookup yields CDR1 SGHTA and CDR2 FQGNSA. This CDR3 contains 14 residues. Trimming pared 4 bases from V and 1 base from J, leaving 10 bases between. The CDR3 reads CASSSGTGNTEAFF. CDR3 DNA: TGTGCCAGCAGCTCAGGGACTGGGAACACTGAAGCTTTCTTT.

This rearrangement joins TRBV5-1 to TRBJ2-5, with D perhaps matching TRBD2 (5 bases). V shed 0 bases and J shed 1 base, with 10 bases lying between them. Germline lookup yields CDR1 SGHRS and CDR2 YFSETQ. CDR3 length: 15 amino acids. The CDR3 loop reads CASSLAPGSQETQYF. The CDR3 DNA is TGCGCCAGCAGCTTGGCTCCGGGGTCCCAAGAGACCCAGTACTTC.

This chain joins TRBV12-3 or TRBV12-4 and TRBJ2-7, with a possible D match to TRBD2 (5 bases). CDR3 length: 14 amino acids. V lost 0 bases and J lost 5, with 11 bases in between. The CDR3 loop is CASSLAGFGDEQYF. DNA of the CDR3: TGTGCCAGCAGTTTAGCAGGGTTCGGGGACGAGCAGTACTTC.

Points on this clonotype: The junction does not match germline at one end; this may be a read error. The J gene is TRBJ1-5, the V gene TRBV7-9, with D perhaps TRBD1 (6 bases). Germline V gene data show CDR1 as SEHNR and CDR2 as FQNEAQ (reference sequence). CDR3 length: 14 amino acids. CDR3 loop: CAGSLEGGGQPQHF. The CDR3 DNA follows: TGTGCCGGCAGCTTAGAGGGGGGCGGCCAGCCCCAGCATTTT.

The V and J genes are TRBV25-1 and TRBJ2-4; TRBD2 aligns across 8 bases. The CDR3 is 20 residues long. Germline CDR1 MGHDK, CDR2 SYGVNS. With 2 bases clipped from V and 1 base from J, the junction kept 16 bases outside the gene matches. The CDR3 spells CASSEGPQRGLVGAKNIQYF. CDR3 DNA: TGTGCCAGCAGTGAAGGGCCCCAGCGGGGGCTCGTGGGGGCCAAAAACATTCAGTACTTC.

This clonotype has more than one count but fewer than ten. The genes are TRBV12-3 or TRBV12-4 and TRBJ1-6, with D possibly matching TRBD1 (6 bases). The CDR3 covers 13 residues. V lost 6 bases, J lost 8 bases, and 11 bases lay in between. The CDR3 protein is CASSPNRDSPLHF. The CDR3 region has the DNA TGTGCCAGCAGCCCCAACAGGGATTCACCCCTCCACTTT.